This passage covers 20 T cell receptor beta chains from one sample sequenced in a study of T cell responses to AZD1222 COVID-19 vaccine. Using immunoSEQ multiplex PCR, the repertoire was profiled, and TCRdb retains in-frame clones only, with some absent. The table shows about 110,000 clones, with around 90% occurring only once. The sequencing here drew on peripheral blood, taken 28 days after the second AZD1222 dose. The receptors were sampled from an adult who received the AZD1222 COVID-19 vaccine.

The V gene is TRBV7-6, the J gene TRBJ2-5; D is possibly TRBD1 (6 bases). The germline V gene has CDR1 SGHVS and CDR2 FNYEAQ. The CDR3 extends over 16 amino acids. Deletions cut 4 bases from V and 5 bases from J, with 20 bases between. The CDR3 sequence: CASSSVGLLRGETQYF. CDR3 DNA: TGTGCCAGCAGCTCAGTGGGCCTACTTAGGGGGGAGACCCAGTACTTC.

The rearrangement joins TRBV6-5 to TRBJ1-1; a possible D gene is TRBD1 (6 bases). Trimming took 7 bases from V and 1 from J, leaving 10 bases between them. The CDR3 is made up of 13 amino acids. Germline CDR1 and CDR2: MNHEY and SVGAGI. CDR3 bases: TGTGCCAGCACTCAGGGGTGGAACACTGAAGCTTTCTTT. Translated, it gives CASTQGWNTEAFF.

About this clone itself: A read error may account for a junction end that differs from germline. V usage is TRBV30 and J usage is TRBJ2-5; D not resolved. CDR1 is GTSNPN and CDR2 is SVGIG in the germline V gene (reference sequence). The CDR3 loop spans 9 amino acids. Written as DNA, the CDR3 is TGTGCCTGGAGTGTACCCCCACACTTC. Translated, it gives CAWSVPPHF.

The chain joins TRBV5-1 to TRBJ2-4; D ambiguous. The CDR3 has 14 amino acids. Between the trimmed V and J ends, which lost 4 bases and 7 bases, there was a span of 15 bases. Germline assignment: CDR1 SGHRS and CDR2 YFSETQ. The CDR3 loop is CASSVDLMGNIQYF. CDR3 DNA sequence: TGCGCCAGCAGCGTGGACCTAATGGGGAACATTCAGTACTTC.

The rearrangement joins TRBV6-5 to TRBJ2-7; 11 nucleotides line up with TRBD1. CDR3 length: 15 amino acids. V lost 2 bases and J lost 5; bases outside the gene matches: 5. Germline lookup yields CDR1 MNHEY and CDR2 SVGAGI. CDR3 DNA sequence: TGTGCCAGCAGTTACCTGGACAGGGGGCCAGACGAGCAGTACTTC. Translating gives CASSYLDRGPDEQYF.

CDR3 region: CASSSPAPGDRTQYF. DNA of the CDR3: TGTGCCAGCAGTTCCCCGGCACCGGGGGACCGAACGCAGTATTTT. The chain is built from TRBV6-5 and TRBJ2-3; a weak D match, TRBD2 (6 bases). Trimming removed 4 bases at V and 9 bases at J, with 20 bases between. CDR1 MNHEY and CDR2 SVGAGI come from the germline V gene. The CDR3 runs 15 residues.

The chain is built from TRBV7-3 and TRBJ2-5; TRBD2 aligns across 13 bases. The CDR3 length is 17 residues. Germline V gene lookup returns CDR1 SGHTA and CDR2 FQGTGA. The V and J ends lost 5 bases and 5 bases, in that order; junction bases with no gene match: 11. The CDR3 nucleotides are TGTGCCAGCAGCCCCGGGGCCACTAGCGGGGGGGCGGAGACCCAGTACTTC. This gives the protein CASSPGATSGGAETQYF.

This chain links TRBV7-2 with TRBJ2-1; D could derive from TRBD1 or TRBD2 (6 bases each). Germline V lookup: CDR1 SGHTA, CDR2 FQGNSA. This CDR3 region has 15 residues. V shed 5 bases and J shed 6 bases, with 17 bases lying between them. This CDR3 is CASSPPGAPGNEQFF. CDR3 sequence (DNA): TGTGCCAGCAGCCCACCGGGGGCCCCCGGCAATGAGCAGTTCTTC.

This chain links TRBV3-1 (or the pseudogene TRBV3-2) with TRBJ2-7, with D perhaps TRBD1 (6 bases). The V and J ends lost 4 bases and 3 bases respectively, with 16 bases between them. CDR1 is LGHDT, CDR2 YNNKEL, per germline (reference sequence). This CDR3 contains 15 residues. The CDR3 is CASSPETGPFYEQYF. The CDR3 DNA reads TGTGCCAGCAGCCCTGAGACAGGACCGTTCTACGAGCAGTACTTC.

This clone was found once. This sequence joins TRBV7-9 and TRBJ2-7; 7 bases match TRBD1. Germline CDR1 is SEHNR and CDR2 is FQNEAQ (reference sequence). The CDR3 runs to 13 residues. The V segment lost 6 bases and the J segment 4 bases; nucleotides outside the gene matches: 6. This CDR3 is CASRAGTEYEQYF. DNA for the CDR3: TGTGCCAGCAGGGCCGGGACAGAATACGAGCAGTACTTC.

The DNA of the CDR3 is TGTGCTAGTGGTTTGGCAAACCCTGCGGGAGATACGCAGTATTTT. Translation gives CASGLANPAGDTQYF. The V and J genes are TRBV12-5 and TRBJ2-3; possible D gene TRBD2, 5 bases. Germline V CDR1 and CDR2: LGHNT, FRNRAP. This CDR3 is 15 amino acids long. Deletions cut 1 base from V and 5 bases from J, with 13 bases between.

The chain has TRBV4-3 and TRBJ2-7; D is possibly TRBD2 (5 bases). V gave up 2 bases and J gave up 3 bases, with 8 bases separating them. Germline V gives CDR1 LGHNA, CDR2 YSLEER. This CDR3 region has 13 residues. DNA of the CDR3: TGCGCCAGCAGCCAATGGAGGAGCTACGAGCAGTACTTC. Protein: CASSQWRSYEQYF.

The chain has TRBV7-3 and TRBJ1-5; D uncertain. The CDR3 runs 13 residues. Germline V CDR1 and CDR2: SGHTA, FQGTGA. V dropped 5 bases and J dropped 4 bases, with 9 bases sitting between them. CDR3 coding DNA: TGTGCCAGCAGCCCCTCTGCAAATCAGCCCCAGCATTTT. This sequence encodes CASSPSANQPQHF.

CDR3 nucleotide sequence: TGTGCCAGCAGCGTCATATCCACAGATACGCAGTATTTT. This codes for CASSVISTDTQYF. The chain is built from TRBV5-6 and TRBJ2-3; D is unclear. CDR1 is SGHDT, CDR2 YYEEEE, per germline. The CDR3 is made up of 13 amino acids. Trimming left V 4 bases short and J 2 bases short, with 8 bases between.

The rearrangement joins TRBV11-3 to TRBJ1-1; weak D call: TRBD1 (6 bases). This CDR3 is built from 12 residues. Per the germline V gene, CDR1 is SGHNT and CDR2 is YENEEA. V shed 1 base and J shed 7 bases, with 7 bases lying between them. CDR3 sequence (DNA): TGTGCCAGCAGCTTAGCGGACAGTGAAGCTTTCTTT. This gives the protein CASSLADSEAFF.

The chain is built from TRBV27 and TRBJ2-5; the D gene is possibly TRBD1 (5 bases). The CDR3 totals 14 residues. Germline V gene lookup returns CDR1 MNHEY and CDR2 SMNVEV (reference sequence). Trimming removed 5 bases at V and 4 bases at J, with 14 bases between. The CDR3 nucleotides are TGTGCCAGCAGTCTCCAGACAGCAGGAGAGACCCAGTACTTC. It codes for CASSLQTAGETQYF.

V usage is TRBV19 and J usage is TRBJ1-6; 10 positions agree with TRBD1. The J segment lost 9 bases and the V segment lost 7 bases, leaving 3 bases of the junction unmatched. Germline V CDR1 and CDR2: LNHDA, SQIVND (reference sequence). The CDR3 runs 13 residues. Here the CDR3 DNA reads TGTGCCAGTAAGGACAGGGGGGGTTCACCCCTCCACTTT. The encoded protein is CASKDRGGSPLHF.

The CDR3 region is CASRRTANSGNTIYF. CDR3 coding DNA: TGTGCCAGCAGACGGACCGCGAACTCTGGAAACACCATATATTTT. This chain connects TRBV3-1 (or the pseudogene TRBV3-2) to TRBJ1-3; D is unclear. V was pared by 6 bases and J by 0 bases, with 12 bases between. The CDR3 has 15 amino acids. Germline V lookup: CDR1 LGHDT, CDR2 YNNKEL (reference sequence).

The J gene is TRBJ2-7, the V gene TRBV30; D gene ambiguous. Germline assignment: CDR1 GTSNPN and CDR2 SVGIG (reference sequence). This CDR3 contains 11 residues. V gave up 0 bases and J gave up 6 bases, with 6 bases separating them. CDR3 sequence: CAWSVVGEQYF. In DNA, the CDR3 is TGTGCCTGGAGTGTAGTGGGCGAGCAGTACTTC.

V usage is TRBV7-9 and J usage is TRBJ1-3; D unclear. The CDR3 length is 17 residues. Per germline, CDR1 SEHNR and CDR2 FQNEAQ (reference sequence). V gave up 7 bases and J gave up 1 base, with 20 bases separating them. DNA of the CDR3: TGTGCCAGCAACCGGCAGAGTCGGGATGTGTCTGGAAACACCATATATTTT. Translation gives CASNRQSRDVSGNTIYF.